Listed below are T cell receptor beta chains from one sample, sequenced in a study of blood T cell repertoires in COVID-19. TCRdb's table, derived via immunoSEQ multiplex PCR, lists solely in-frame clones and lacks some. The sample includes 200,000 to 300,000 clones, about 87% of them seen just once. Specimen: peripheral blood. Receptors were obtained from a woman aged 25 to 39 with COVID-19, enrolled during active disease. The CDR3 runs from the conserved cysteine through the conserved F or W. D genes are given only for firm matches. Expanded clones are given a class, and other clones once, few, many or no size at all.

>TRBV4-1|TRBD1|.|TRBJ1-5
TGCGCCAGCAGCCATGGCACAGGGGCCCCTTTCAATCAGCCCCAGCATTTT
CASSHGTGAPFNQPQHF
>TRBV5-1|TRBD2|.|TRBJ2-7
TGCGCCAGCAGCTTCCCCGTGGCTAGCGGTGACGAGCAGTACTTC
CASSFPVASGDEQYF
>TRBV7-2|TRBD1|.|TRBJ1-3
TGTGCCAGCAGCACCGGAGGGGGCTGGTCTGGAAACACCATATATTTT
CASSTGGGWSGNTIYF
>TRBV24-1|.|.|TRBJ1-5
TGTGCCACCAGTCCCAGAACCCTCAATCAGCCCCAGCATTTT
CATSPRTLNQPQHF
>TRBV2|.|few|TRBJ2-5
TGTGCCAGCCTTAAGAGGGAGGCTATGGAGACCCAGTACTTC
CASLKREAMETQYF
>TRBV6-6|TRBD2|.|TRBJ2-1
TGTGCCAGCGGGACTAGCGGGAGGCCCCTCCATGGGCAGTTCTTC
CASGTSGRPLHGQFF
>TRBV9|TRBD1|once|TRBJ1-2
TGTGCCAGCTCAGGAACAGGGGAGGATGGCTACACCTTC
CASSGTGEDGYTF
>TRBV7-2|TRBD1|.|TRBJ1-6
TGTGCCAGCAGCTTTGGGACAGGGGGCTCACCCCTCCACTTT
CASSFGTGGSPLHF
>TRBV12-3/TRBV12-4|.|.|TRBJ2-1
TGTGCCAGCAGAGGGGTCTTGCAGTTCTTC
CASRGVLQFF
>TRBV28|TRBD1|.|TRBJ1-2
TGTGCCAGCAGTTTCGAGACAGGGTACTATGGCTACACCTTC
CASSFETGYYGYTF
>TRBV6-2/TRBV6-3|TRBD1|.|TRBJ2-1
TGTGCCAGCAGTTACCACCTGACAGGGAAGGTTTACAATGAGCAGTTCTTC
CASSYHLTGKVYNEQFF
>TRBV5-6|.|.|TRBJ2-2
TGTGCCAGCAGCCGCAGGGGACCACAAAAGGGCGGGGAGCTGTTTTTT
CASSRRGPQKGGELFF
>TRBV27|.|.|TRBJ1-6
TGTGCCAGCAGTTTATCGTCAGGGATAAATTCACCCCTCCACTTT
CASSLSSGINSPLHF
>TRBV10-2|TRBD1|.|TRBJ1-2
TGCGCCAGCAGTGAGGGATTGGGACAGGGGACCTATGGCTACACCTTC
CASSEGLGQGTYGYTF
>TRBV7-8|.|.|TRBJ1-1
TGTGCCAGCAGCGTATACCGGGGCACTGAAGCTTTCTTT
CASSVYRGTEAFF
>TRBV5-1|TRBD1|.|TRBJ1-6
TGCGCCAGTAATGGGGACAGTTATAATTCACCCCTCCACTTT
CASNGDSYNSPLHF
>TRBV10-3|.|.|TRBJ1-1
TGTGCCATCAGATCGGACAGTGGGAACACTGAAGCTTTCTTT
CAIRSDSGNTEAFF
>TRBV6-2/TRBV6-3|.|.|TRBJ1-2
TGTGCCAGCAGTTATCGACTGTATGGCTACACCTTC
CASSYRLYGYTF
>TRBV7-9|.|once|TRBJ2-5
TGTGCCAGCAGCTTATCGATAGCCTGGGAGACCCAGTACTTC
CASSLSIAWETQYF
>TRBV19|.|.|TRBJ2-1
TGTGCCAGTAGTATATGGTCGGGGGGCGGCTACAATGAGCAGTTCTTC
CASSIWSGGGYNEQFF
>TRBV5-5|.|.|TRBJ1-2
TGTGCCAGCCGCCCTCAGGGAACTCTCGCTCTGAGCTACACCTTC
CASRPQGTLALSYTF
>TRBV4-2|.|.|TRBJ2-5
TGTGCCAGCAGCCAAGATCAGGGAGAGACCCAGTACTTC
CASSQDQGETQYF
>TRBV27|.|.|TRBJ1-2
TGTGCCAGCAGAAGCACAGGGTATGGTGGCTACACCTTC
CASRSTGYGGYTF
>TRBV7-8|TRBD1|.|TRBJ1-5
TGTGCCAGCAGTTGGGGGACAGATCATAGCAATCAGCCCCAGCATTTT
CASSWGTDHSNQPQHF
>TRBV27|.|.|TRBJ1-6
TGTGCCAGCAGTTTAACGTCGGTGTCGAGAGGATCACCCCTCCACTTT
CASSLTSVSRGSPLHF
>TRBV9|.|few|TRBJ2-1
TGTGCCAGCAGCGCTTTTCTTGGCGGGACGTGGCAGGGTAATGAGCAGTTCTTC
CASSAFLGGTWQGNEQFF
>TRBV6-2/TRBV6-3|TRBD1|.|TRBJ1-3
TGTGCCAGCAGCCCAATCGACAGGGGCAACACCATATATTTT
CASSPIDRGNTIYF
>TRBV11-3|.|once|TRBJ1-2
TGTGCCAGCAGCTTAGGCCCGGGGCGGGGTGGCTACACCTTC
CASSLGPGRGGYTF
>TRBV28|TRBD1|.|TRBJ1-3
TGTGCCAGCAGTTTCGGGACAGGAGGAAACACCATATATTTT
CASSFGTGGNTIYF
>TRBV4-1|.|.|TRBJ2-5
TGCGCCAGCAGCCAAGGCCATGCGCCTAGAGAGACCCAGTACTTC
CASSQGHAPRETQYF
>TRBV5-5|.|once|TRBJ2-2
TGTGCCAGCAGAGACTTTGACACCGGGGAGCTGTTTTTT
CASRDFDTGELFF
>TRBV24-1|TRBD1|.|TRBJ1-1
TGTGCCACCACCTTGACAGGGTCCACTGAAGCTTTCTTT
CATTLTGSTEAFF
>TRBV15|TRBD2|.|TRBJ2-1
TGTGCCACCAGCAGAGATCGCCTAGCGGGGGGGGTCGAGCAGTTCTTC
CATSRDRLAGGVEQFF